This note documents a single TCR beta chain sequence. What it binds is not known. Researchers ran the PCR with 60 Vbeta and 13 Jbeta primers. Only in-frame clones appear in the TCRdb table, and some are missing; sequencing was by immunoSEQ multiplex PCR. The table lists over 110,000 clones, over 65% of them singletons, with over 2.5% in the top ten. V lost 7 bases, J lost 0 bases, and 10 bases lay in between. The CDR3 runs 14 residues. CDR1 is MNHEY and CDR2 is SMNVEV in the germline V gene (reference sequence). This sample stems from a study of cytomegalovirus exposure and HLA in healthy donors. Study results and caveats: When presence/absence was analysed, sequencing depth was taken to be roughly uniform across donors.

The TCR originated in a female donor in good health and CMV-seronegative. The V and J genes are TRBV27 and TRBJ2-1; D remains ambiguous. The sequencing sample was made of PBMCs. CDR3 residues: CASTPLRSYNEQFF. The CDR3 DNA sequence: TGTGCCAGCACCCCCCTCCGCTCCTACAATGAGCAGTTCTTC.